This paragraph reports one T cell receptor (beta chain). These data come from a study of blood T cell repertoires in COVID-19. Study in general: There were acute and convalescent COVID-19 samples, and they came from the United States, Italy and Spain.

As processed by the authors: Amplified reference gene primers provided the basis for estimating nucleated cell counts. Assay: immunoSEQ multiplex PCR; the TCRdb copy retains only in-frame clones and omits some. V, J and clone size were drawn from that table, and D and trimming were deduced from the DNA. The sample holds approximately 76,000 clones, about 80% seen once. Germline V gene data show CDR1 as SQVTM and CDR2 as ANQGSEA. CDR3 size: 13 residues. Trimming stripped 4 bases from V and 1 base from J, with 9 bases between. This TCR came from a woman aged 55-75 years with acute or convalescent COVID-19. The J gene is TRBJ2-3, the V gene TRBV29-1, with D perhaps matching TRBD1 (5 bases). Sample: peripheral blood. The CDR3 DNA follows: TGCAGCGTTGTGTTGGGGCGCACAGATACGCAGTATTTT. Translating gives CSVVLGRTDTQYF.